This is a list of T cell receptor beta chains from one sample in a study of shared clonotypes between healthy human individuals. Method: immunoSEQ multiplex PCR; TCRdb's copy keeps in-frame clones and lacks some. The table includes 330,000 or so clones, 74% detected once. Input material: memory CD4+ T cells sorted from blood. Receptor source: a man aged 25-45 years in good health. CDR3s include the opening cysteine and the closing phenylalanine or tryptophan. The order of the fields is V gene, clone size, J gene, CDR3 protein. Size tells how often a clone was seen (once, few, many) or the class of an expanded clone, and some rows leave it out.

V: TRBV2; size: -; J: TRBJ1-1; CDR3: CASMGGLASTEAFF
V: TRBV25-1; size: -; J: TRBJ2-7; CDR3: CASSPSGNYEQYF
V: TRBV5-1; size: -; J: TRBJ2-3; CDR3: CASSLDDRSTDTQYF
V: TRBV28; size: -; J: TRBJ2-2; CDR3: CASSLGTSGKLGTGELFF
V: TRBV6-1; size: -; J: TRBJ2-1; CDR3: CASWTLYNEQFF
V: TRBV25-1; size: -; J: TRBJ2-5; CDR3: CASSPRTDQETQYF
V: TRBV28; size: -; J: TRBJ2-3; CDR3: CASSMGLAAVTDTQYF
V: TRBV28; size: -; J: TRBJ1-3; CDR3: CASSLILGTAGNTIYF
V: TRBV4-3; size: -; J: TRBJ2-7; CDR3: CASSQEGRGYTYEQYF
V: TRBV7-8; size: -; J: TRBJ2-2; CDR3: CASSLRSDGNTGELFF
V: TRBV5-1; size: -; J: TRBJ1-1; CDR3: CASSLVGSEGEAFF
V: TRBV28; size: -; J: TRBJ2-7; CDR3: CASSILSGQGRLGEQYF
V: TRBV7-6; size: many; J: TRBJ2-1; CDR3: CASSLIAGNIGNEQFF
V: TRBV19; size: few; J: TRBJ2-1; CDR3: CASSRPQGALGNEQFF
V: TRBV2; size: -; J: TRBJ2-4; CDR3: CASSEGGGLAGDGPF
V: TRBV6-1; size: -; J: TRBJ2-3; CDR3: CASGGDRGLGTQYF